One and the same sample provided the 2 T cell receptor beta chains below, sequenced in a study of blood T cell repertoires in COVID-19. TCRdb keeps only in-frame clones here, not all; method: immunoSEQ multiplex PCR. The repertoire holds about 160,000 clones, with under 90% as singletons. Source material: PBMCs or T cells enriched from blood (not recorded which). The receptors were gathered from a man aged 50-60 years who had recovered from COVID-19.

This clone was recorded only once. The rearrangement uses TRBV7-9 and TRBJ1-4; TRBD1 is a possible D gene (6 bases). Germline assignment: CDR1 SEHNR and CDR2 FQNEAQ (reference sequence). Deletions cut 0 bases from V and 4 bases from J, with 6 bases between. CDR3 size: 14 residues. As DNA, the CDR3 is TGTGCCAGCAGCTTAGCACAGGGTAATGAAAAACTGTTTTTT. Translation: CASSLAQGNEKLFF.

The J gene is TRBJ2-5, the V gene TRBV10-3, with TRBD1 identical over 9 bases. This CDR3 comprises 16 residues. V was clipped by 2 bases and J by 3 bases; unmatched bases: 7. From germline, CDR1 is ENHRY and CDR2 SYGVKD. The CDR3 spells CAISETGTGTKETQYF. In DNA, the CDR3 is TGTGCCATCAGTGAGACCGGGACAGGGACGAAAGAGACCCAGTACTTC.